Below are 27 T cell receptor beta chains sequenced from a single sample in a study of T-cell reconstitution after alpha-beta-depleted transplantation in children. Unique molecular identifiers featured in how the TCRbeta library was prepared. TCRdb passed the PCR reads through MiXCR, listing each CDR3 protein once. Of 400,000 to 500,000 distinct CDR3 sequences in the sample, around 9.9% were seen once. Source: PBMCs from the stem cell graft donor, taken from the stem cell graft. The receptors were gathered from a human donor who donated a stem cell graft to a child with acute myeloid leukemia.

This clonotype has just a few counts. This chain connects TRBV7-8 to TRBJ1-2; 7 bases fit TRBD1. The V gene's germline CDR1 is SGHVS and CDR2 FQNEAQ. The V and J ends lost 5 bases and 8 bases, in that order; junction bases with no gene match: 17. CDR3 size: 16 residues. CDR3 residues: CASSLRTGQASLGYTF. The CDR3 nucleotides read TGTGCCAGCAGCCTTAGGACCGGACAGGCCTCTTTGGGCTACACCTTC.

The CDR3: CASCYPSDTQYF. The CDR3 DNA reads TGTGCCAGCTGCTATCCGTCAGATACGCAGTATTTT. J is TRBJ2-3 and V is TRBV6-2 or TRBV6-3; D is uncertain. The germline V and J ends were trimmed by 8 bases and 4 bases, with 10 bases remaining between them. The CDR3 totals 12 residues. The germline V gene has CDR1 MNHEY and CDR2 SVGEGT.

The sample holds a few counts of this clonotype. V usage is TRBV7-8 and J usage is TRBJ2-1; 10 bases fit TRBD2. Germline values: CDR1 SGHVS, CDR2 FQNEAQ. V lost 5 bases and J lost 9; bases outside the gene matches: 13. The CDR3 consists of 16 residues. The CDR3 nucleotides are TGTGCCAGCAGCGCGACTCGAAGCGGGAGGGCCGGTGAGCAGTTCTTC. Amino acids: CASSATRSGRAGEQFF.

This clonotype was counted a few times. The V call is TRBV11-2, the J call TRBJ2-3; the D is unclear. Germline V gene sequence: CDR1 SGHAT, CDR2 FQNNGV. The CDR3 has 15 residues. V lost 5 bases and J lost 0, with 12 bases in between. The CDR3 nucleotides are TGTGCCAGCAGCCAGAGTCGATTAAGCACAGATACGCAGTATTTT. Its translation is CASSQSRLSTDTQYF.

CDR3 DNA: TGCGCCAGCAGCCAAACGACGGGTAGCACAGATACGCAGTATTTT. This sequence encodes CASSQTTGSTDTQYF. The chain recombines TRBV4-1 with TRBJ2-3; unclear D gene. The CDR3 runs 15 residues. The germline CDR1 and CDR2 sequences are MGHRA and YSYEKL. V gave up 2 bases and J gave up 0 bases, with 9 bases separating them.

This clonotype was seen a few times. This rearrangement joins TRBV7-3 to TRBJ2-5, with 12 positions matching TRBD2. Germline V CDR1 and CDR2: SGHTA, FQGTGA. The CDR3 has 18 residues. V was clipped by 5 bases and J by 2 bases; unmatched bases: 12. DNA for the CDR3: TGTGCCAGCAGCACCCTGACTAGCGGGGGTGGACTTCAAGAGACCCAGTACTTC. Residues: CASSTLTSGGGLQETQYF.

This clonotype turned up a few times. This chain's CDR3 is CASSGPVGADTQYF. CDR3 nucleotide sequence: TGTGCCAGCAGTGGGCCCGTAGGCGCAGATACGCAGTATTTT. The genes are TRBV2 and TRBJ2-3; D unresolved. Germline assignment: CDR1 SNHLY and CDR2 FYNNEI. V gave up 4 bases and J gave up 4 bases, with 12 bases separating them. This CDR3 has 14 amino acids.

The chain combines TRBV30 with TRBJ2-2; 7 nucleotides match TRBD1. Trimming removed 4 bases from V and 4 bases from J; junction bases left unmatched: 6. Germline-derived CDR1 and CDR2 are GTSNPN and SVGIG (reference sequence). The CDR3 spans 14 residues. CDR3 in DNA: TGTGCCTGGATCCGGGACAGATTCACCGGGGAGCTGTTTTTT. It specifies CAWIRDRFTGELFF.

This clonotype came up a few times. This sequence joins TRBV21-1 and TRBJ1-4. TRBV21-1 is noted as a pseudogene. The CDR3 is made up of 14 amino acids. CDR3 sequence: CAPEPGGTNEKLFF. The CDR3 region has the DNA TGTGCCCCCGAGCCCGGAGGGACTAATGAAAAACTGTTTTTT.

This clonotype was counted between two and nine times. The genes are TRBV27 and TRBJ2-6; the D is unclear. V lost 4 bases and J lost 3, with 13 bases in between. CDR1 MNHEY and CDR2 SMNVEV come from the germline V gene (reference sequence). CDR3 size: 16 residues. CDR3 sequence (DNA): TGTGCCAGCAGTTCCTTCAAGGATGGTGGGGCCAACGTCCTGACTTTC. This translates into CASSSFKDGGANVLTF.

This clonotype occurred many times. The chain employs TRBV10-3 and TRBJ2-3, with D perhaps matching TRBD1 or TRBD2 (7 bases each). Trimming removed 10 bases at V and 5 bases at J, with 19 bases between. The germline V gene has CDR1 ENHRY and CDR2 SYGVKD. The CDR3 is 14 amino acids. The CDR3 reads CATDREGLGDTQYF. The CDR3 region has the DNA TGTGCCACCGACAGGGAGGGTTTAGGAGATACGCAGTATTTT.

The sample holds a few counts of this clonotype. The chain recombines TRBV7-8 with TRBJ2-5; the D gene is possibly TRBD2 (5 bases). Trimming stripped 5 bases from V and 5 bases from J, with 15 bases between. Germline CDR1 reads SGHVS; CDR2 reads FQNEAQ. The CDR3 has 14 amino acids. CDR3 bases: TGTGCCAGCAGCCCTAGCCTGAGCGAGGAGACCCAGTACTTC. Encoded protein: CASSPSLSEETQYF.

In this sample, this clonotype turned up a few times. The chain links TRBV7-9 to TRBJ1-4; TRBD1 is a possible D gene (6 bases). CDR1 and CDR2 from the germline V gene are SEHNR and FQNEAQ (reference sequence). The V end was cut by 3 bases, the J end by 6 bases, with 11 bases between. The CDR3 loop spans 14 amino acids. The chain's CDR3 is CASSFTQGYEKLFF. In DNA, the CDR3 is TGTGCCAGCAGCTTTACACAGGGATATGAAAAACTGTTTTTT. Together with reference TRBV7-9 and TRBJ1-4, the CDR3 gives the full variable domain: DTGVSQNPRHKITKRGQNVTFRCDPISEHNRLYWYRQTLGQGPEFLTYFQNEAQLEKSRLLSDRFSAERPKGSFSTLEIQRTEQGDSAMYLCASSFTQGYEKLFFGSGTQLSVL.

This chain uses TRBV29-1 with TRBJ2-1; D might be TRBD2 (5 bases). In germline, CDR1 is SQVTM, CDR2 ANQGSEA. V lost 4 bases, J lost 3 bases, and 10 bases lay in between. CDR3 size: 13 residues. This CDR3 is CSVAREIYNEQFF. CDR3 DNA: TGCAGCGTTGCGAGGGAGATCTACAATGAGCAGTTCTTC.

This clonotype was detected many times. The rearrangement links TRBV6-5 to TRBJ2-3, with D uncertain. With 2 bases removed from V and 6 bases from J, the gap between germline ends came to 3 bases. This CDR3 has 11 amino acids. The V gene's germline CDR1 is MNHEY and CDR2 SVGAGI. CDR3 loop: CASSYVDTQYF. The CDR3 bases are TGTGCCAGCAGTTACGTGGATACGCAGTATTTT.

This rearrangement joins TRBV29-1 to TRBJ1-6; 8 bases agree with TRBD1. V lost 5 bases to trimming and J lost 9 bases; unmatched junction nucleotides: 6. This CDR3 is built from 13 residues. The V gene's germline CDR1 is SQVTM and CDR2 ANQGSEA. CDR3 DNA: TGCAGCGTTCGACAGGGGAGTGGTTCACCCCTCCACTTT. As protein: CSVRQGSGSPLHF.

The chain has TRBV4-3 and TRBJ2-2, with 11 nucleotides matching TRBD2. This CDR3 contains 18 residues. V lost 3 bases to trimming and J lost 3 bases; unmatched junction nucleotides: 9. Germline CDR1 reads LGHNA; CDR2 reads YSLEER. CDR3 amino acids: CASSQAYGLAGDTGELFF. The CDR3 DNA reads TGCGCCAGCAGCCAGGCCTACGGACTAGCGGGTGACACCGGGGAGCTGTTTTTT.

This clonotype was recorded a few times. The chain has TRBV5-1 and TRBJ1-3; 7 positions agree with TRBD1. CDR3 length: 17 amino acids. Trimming removed 4 bases from V and 0 bases from J; junction bases left unmatched: 10. Per germline, CDR1 SGHRS and CDR2 YFSETQ. The CDR3 region is CASSGSGTASSGNTIYF. CDR3 in DNA: TGCGCCAGCAGCGGGTCCGGGACAGCAAGCTCTGGAAACACCATATATTTT.

This clonotype was detected ten times or more. J is TRBJ2-1 and V is TRBV12-3 or TRBV12-4, with 8 bases matching TRBD2. The CDR3 is made up of 15 amino acids. The J segment lost 5 bases and the V segment lost 6 bases, leaving 9 bases of the junction unmatched. Written as DNA, the CDR3 is TGTGCCAGCAGCCCAAGCGGGGGCCCCCACAATGAGCAGTTCTTC. This gives the protein CASSPSGGPHNEQFF.

The sample holds a few counts of this clonotype. This chain joins TRBV20-1 and TRBJ2-7; D perhaps matches TRBD1 (5 bases). The CDR3 contains 12 residues. Trimming took off 1 base at V and 1 base at J, with 5 bases between the two ends. The germline CDR1 and CDR2 sequences are DFQATT and SNEGSKA (reference sequence). In nucleotides, the CDR3 is TGCAGTGCTAGAGGACAGTCCTACGAGCAGTACTTC. It codes for CSARGQSYEQYF.

V and J are TRBV29-1 and TRBJ2-3, with unresolved D. The germline gives CDR1 SQVTM, CDR2 ANQGSEA. Trimming removed 4 bases from V and 2 bases from J, with 13 bases in between. There are 14 residues in the CDR3. CDR3 sequence (DNA): TGCAGCGTTGCGGGCTCCCGCTCCACAGATACGCAGTATTTT. Amino acid sequence: CSVAGSRSTDTQYF.

The gene calls are TRBV12-3 or TRBV12-4 and TRBJ2-2; 8 bases align to TRBD2. The CDR3 length is 16 residues. Trimming cost V 5 bases and J 8 bases; bases outside gene matches: 13. The CDR3 reads CASSPRRGRIGGELFF. For the CDR3, the DNA is TGTGCCAGCAGTCCCCGGCGCGGGAGGATCGGGGGGGAGCTGTTTTTT.

This clonotype has at least ten counts. The genes are TRBV7-6 and TRBJ2-7, with TRBD1 identical over 12 bases. Germline V lookup: CDR1 SGHVS, CDR2 FNYEAQ. The trim removed 1 base at V and 2 bases at J, leaving 12 bases unmatched. This CDR3 region has 19 residues. In DNA, the CDR3 is TGTGCCAGCAGCTTAGGGACCGGGACAGGGGGCGCGAAAGCCTACGAGCAGTACTTC. It translates to CASSLGTGTGGAKAYEQYF.

This clonotype was seen at least ten times. This chain links TRBV29-1 with TRBJ1-5; 9 bases fit TRBD1. V dropped 7 bases and J dropped 6; count of bases not matched to a gene: 7. The CDR3 runs to 13 residues. The germline gives CDR1 SQVTM, CDR2 ANQGSEA. CDR3 sequence (DNA): TGCAGCGCGCGAGGGACAGGGACTCAGCCCCAGCATTTT. Its protein product is CSARGTGTQPQHF. Supplemented by reference TRBV29-1 and TRBJ1-5, the full variable domain reads SAVISQKPSRDICQRGTSLTIQCQVDSQVTMMFWYRQQPGQSLTLIATANQGSEATYESGFVIDKFPISRPNLTFSTLTVSNMSPEDSSIYLCSARGTGTQPQHFGDGTRLSIL.

This clonotype was counted a few times. CDR3 bases: TGTGCCAGCAGTGGGTCCGGTAGCTATGGCTACACCTTC. It yields the protein CASSGSGSYGYTF. The chain employs TRBV27 and TRBJ1-2; D is unclear. The germline V gene has CDR1 MNHEY and CDR2 SMNVEV (reference sequence). Trimming left V 5 bases short and J 4 bases short, with 11 bases between. This CDR3 contains 13 residues.

This clonotype was observed at least ten times. The chain combines TRBV20-1 with TRBJ2-3; 10 nucleotides match TRBD2. Germline CDR1 reads DFQATT; CDR2 reads SNEGSKA (reference sequence). CDR3 length equals 15 residues. Losses at the gene ends were 0 bases for V and 2 bases for J; bases not matched to a gene: 2. The CDR3 DNA sequence: TGCAGTGCTAGAGATCTAGCGGGAGCCACAGATACGCAGTATTTT. The encoded protein is CSARDLAGATDTQYF.

The J gene is TRBJ2-5, the V gene TRBV7-9, with 8 positions matching TRBD1. This CDR3 has 17 amino acids. The germline V gene has CDR1 SEHNR and CDR2 FQNEAQ (reference sequence). Trimming cost V 9 bases and J 6 bases; bases outside gene matches: 21. CDR3 region: CARGPGDLDRVVQTQYF. The CDR3 DNA reads as TGTGCCAGGGGCCCTGGGGACCTGGACAGGGTCGTCCAGACCCAGTACTTC.